This TCR beta chain was retrieved from a study of radiation and T cells in renal cell carcinoma. General study results and limits: From baseline, blood top tumor clonotypes peaked at 2 weeks post-radiation. No pretreatment tumor biopsies were available for baseline clonotypes.

A word on this clone: What it recognizes is unknown.

Time point indicated: blood 4 weeks post-SBRT, at nephrectomy. As for treatment: 15 Gy SBRT to primary tumor, nephrectomy 4 weeks later. There are 14 residues in the CDR3. With 3 bases removed from V and 2 bases from J, the gap between germline ends came to 9 bases. Germline V CDR1 and CDR2: SGHRS, YFSETQ. Sequencing used immunoSEQ multiplex PCR; TCRdb keeps in-frame clones, though not all of them. The table shows fewer than 80,000 clones, with approximately 87% occurring only once. The receptor comes from a woman aged 60-75 years with renal cell carcinoma. The rearrangement links TRBV5-1 to TRBJ2-1, with D unresolved. The sample was blood, taken from a patient whose treatment included radiotherapy and nephrectomy. The CDR3 DNA is TGCGCCAGCAGCTGGTCTGGGCCCTACAATGAGCAGTTCTTC. This encodes CASSWSGPYNEQFF.